Shown below are 14 T cell receptor beta chains from a single sample sequenced in a study of blood T cell repertoires in COVID-19. Produced via immunoSEQ multiplex PCR; TCRdb's table is partial and in-frame only. The table includes about 240,000 clones, about four fifths detected once. Sequencing was carried out using peripheral blood. These receptors came from a woman over 75 with acute or convalescent COVID-19.

This chain uses TRBV19 with TRBJ2-7; 8 bases match TRBD1. V dropped 6 bases and J dropped 2; count of bases not matched to a gene: 12. The CDR3 spans 16 residues. Germline V gene lookup returns CDR1 LNHDA and CDR2 SQIVND (reference sequence). The CDR3 is CASRQTGEGIPYEQYF. The CDR3, as DNA: TGTGCCAGTAGGCAGACAGGGGAAGGTATTCCCTACGAGCAGTACTTC.

This chain joins TRBV6-6 and TRBJ1-6, with 7 bases fitting TRBD1. V shed 7 bases, J shed 5 bases, and the junction held 5 bases outside the gene matches. Germline lookup yields CDR1 MNHNY and CDR2 SVGAGI (reference sequence). The CDR3 loop spans 14 amino acids. In nucleotides, the CDR3 is TGTGCCAGCATTCCAACAGGGGATAATTCACCCCTCCACTTT. Its translation is CASIPTGDNSPLHF.

The rearrangement uses TRBV7-9 and TRBJ2-3; D possibly corresponds to TRBD1 (5 bases). The CDR3 runs to 15 residues. Germline CDR1 is SEHNR and CDR2 is FQNEAQ (reference sequence). The V and J ends lost 2 bases and 6 bases respectively, with 15 bases between them. The DNA for the CDR3 is TGTGCCAGCAGCTTAAGGGGTGACGGTTTCGATACGCAGTATTTT. Amino acid sequence: CASSLRGDGFDTQYF.

This clone was seen just once. The V call is TRBV5-4, the J call TRBJ1-6, with 7 bases fitting TRBD1. V was clipped by 0 bases and J by 7 bases; unmatched bases: 4. In germline, CDR1 is SGHNT, CDR2 YYREEE (reference sequence). This CDR3 region has 15 residues. CDR3: CASSLAGTDNSPLHF. CDR3 bases: TGTGCCAGCAGCTTGGCCGGGACAGACAATTCACCCCTCCACTTT.

The rearrangement links TRBV29-1 to TRBJ1-4; 12 nucleotides align to TRBD1. This CDR3 region has 16 residues. From germline, CDR1 is SQVTM and CDR2 ANQGSEA. V dropped 7 bases and J dropped 8; count of bases not matched to a gene: 14. The CDR3 nucleotides read TGCAGCGCTGGTAAAGGGACAGGGGGCGCTGGGGAAAAACTGTTTTTT. The encoded protein is CSAGKGTGGAGEKLFF.

This rearrangement joins TRBV7-2 to TRBJ2-3, with TRBD2 identical over 8 bases. Germline assignment: CDR1 SGHTA and CDR2 FQGNSA. V lost 5 bases and J lost 7; bases outside the gene matches: 5. CDR3 length equals 13 residues. The CDR3 is CASSPGGGYTQYF. CDR3 in DNA: TGTGCCAGCAGCCCGGGGGGGGGTTATACGCAGTATTTT. The full variable domain, completed using reference TRBV7-2 and TRBJ2-3, is GAGVSQSPSNKVTEKGKDVELRCDPISGHTALYWYRQSLGQGLEFLIYFQGNSAPDKSGLPSDRFSAERTGGSVSTLTIQRTQQEDSAVYLCASSPGGGYTQYFGPGTRLTVL.

V gene TRBV5-1 combines with J gene TRBJ1-2; D unclear. V lost 0 bases and J lost 5, with 8 bases in between. From germline, CDR1 is SGHRS and CDR2 YFSETQ. The CDR3 covers 13 residues. CDR3 DNA sequence: TGCGCCAGCAGCTTGGGGGAGACATATGGCTACACCTTC. This sequence encodes CASSLGETYGYTF.

The chain has TRBV7-2 and TRBJ2-1; TRBD2 matches 9 bases. Germline V gene data show CDR1 as SGHTA and CDR2 as FQGNSA. V shed 6 bases, J shed 6 bases, and the junction held 9 bases outside the gene matches. The CDR3 sequence is 15 residues long. The CDR3 sequence is CASSPGLAGSNEQFF. The CDR3 DNA is TGTGCCAGCAGTCCCGGGCTAGCGGGGTCCAATGAGCAGTTCTTC. The variable domain in full, with the rest retrieved from reference TRBV7-2 and TRBJ2-1, is GAGVSQSPSNKVTEKGKDVELRCDPISGHTALYWYRQSLGQGLEFLIYFQGNSAPDKSGLPSDRFSAERTGGSVSTLTIQRTQQEDSAVYLCASSPGLAGSNEQFFGPGTRLTVL.

V usage is TRBV2 and J usage is TRBJ1-1, with 7 bases aligning to TRBD1. The CDR3 spans 15 residues. Germline CDR1 SNHLY, CDR2 FYNNEI. With V trimmed by 4 bases and J by 2 bases, 7 bases remained unmatched. The CDR3 DNA reads TGTGCCAGCAGTGTTCGACAGGGTTTCAACACTGAAGCTTTCTTT. This codes for CASSVRQGFNTEAFF.

The chain joins TRBV11-2 to TRBJ2-2; 12 bases fit TRBD1. V lost 6 bases, J lost 6 bases, and 5 bases stayed unmatched. Germline CDR1 and CDR2: SGHAT and FQNNGV. CDR3 size: 15 residues. The CDR3 coding sequence is TGTGCCAGCAGAACCGGGACAGGGGGCTCCGGGGAGCTGTTTTTT. Encoded protein: CASRTGTGGSGELFF.

The gene calls are TRBV19 and TRBJ1-6; a possible D gene is TRBD1 (5 bases). The V gene's germline CDR1 is LNHDA and CDR2 SQIVND (reference sequence). The ends were cut back, 2 bases at V and 6 bases at J, with 8 bases in the middle. There are 14 residues in the CDR3. CDR3 coding DNA: TGTGCCAGTAGTATACAGCAGGGTAATTCACCCCTCCACTTT. Protein sequence: CASSIQQGNSPLHF.

The J gene is TRBJ2-7, the V gene TRBV12-3 or TRBV12-4; a weak D match, TRBD1 (5 bases). This CDR3 is 11 amino acids long. V dropped 6 bases and J dropped 4 bases, with 7 bases sitting between them. CDR3 nucleotide sequence: TGTGCCAGCAGCCGACAGTACGAGCAGTACTTC. Translated: CASSRQYEQYF.

The gene calls are TRBV5-4 and TRBJ2-3; D not certain. The CDR3 loop spans 15 amino acids. The germline gives CDR1 SGHNT, CDR2 YYREEE (reference sequence). V was trimmed by 3 bases and J by 0 bases, leaving 11 bases between them. CDR3 sequence reads: CASSSTASSTDTQYF. DNA of the CDR3: TGTGCCAGCAGCTCTACAGCATCTAGCACAGATACGCAGTATTTT.

V gene TRBV30 combines with J gene TRBJ1-4; TRBD1 aligns across 10 bases. With V trimmed by 4 bases and J by 7 bases, 6 bases remained unmatched. This CDR3 is built from 14 residues. CDR1 and CDR2 (germline): GTSNPN, SVGIG (reference sequence). The CDR3 loop is CAWTRDRGAEKLFF. The CDR3 region has the DNA TGTGCCTGGACCCGGGACAGGGGCGCTGAAAAACTGTTTTTT.